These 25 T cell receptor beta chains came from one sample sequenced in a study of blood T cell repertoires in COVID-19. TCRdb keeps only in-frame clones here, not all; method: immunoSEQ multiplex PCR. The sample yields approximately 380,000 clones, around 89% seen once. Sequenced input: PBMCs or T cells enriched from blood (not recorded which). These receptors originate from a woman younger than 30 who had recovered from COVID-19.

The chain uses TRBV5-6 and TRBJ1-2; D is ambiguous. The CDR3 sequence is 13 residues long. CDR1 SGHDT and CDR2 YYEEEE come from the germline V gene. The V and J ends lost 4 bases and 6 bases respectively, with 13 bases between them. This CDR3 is CASSPPLRDGYTF. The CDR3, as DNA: TGTGCCAGCAGCCCTCCTTTGCGGGATGGCTACACCTTC.

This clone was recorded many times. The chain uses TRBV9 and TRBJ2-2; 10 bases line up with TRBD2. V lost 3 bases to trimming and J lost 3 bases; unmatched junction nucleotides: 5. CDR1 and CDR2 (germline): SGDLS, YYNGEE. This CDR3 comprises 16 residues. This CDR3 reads CASSATSGADTGELFF. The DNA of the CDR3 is TGTGCCAGCAGCGCAACTAGCGGGGCGGACACCGGGGAGCTGTTTTTT.

The CDR3 DNA reads as TGTGCCTGGAGTCCCCGACAGGGCGATCAGCCCCAGCATTTT. Amino acid sequence: CAWSPRQGDQPQHF. The chain couples TRBV30 to TRBJ1-5; 7 bases are shared with TRBD1. Germline V lookup: CDR1 GTSNPN, CDR2 SVGIG (reference sequence). The CDR3 consists of 14 residues. After removal of 2 bases from V and 5 bases from J, the junction contained 6 bases not matched to a gene.

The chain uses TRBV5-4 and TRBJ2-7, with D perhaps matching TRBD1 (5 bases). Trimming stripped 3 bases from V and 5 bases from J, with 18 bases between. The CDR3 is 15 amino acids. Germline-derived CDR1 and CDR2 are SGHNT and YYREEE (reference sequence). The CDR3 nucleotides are TGTGCCAGCAGCTCCAAAGGGAAGGGGTGGCACGAGCAGTACTTC. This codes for CASSSKGKGWHEQYF.

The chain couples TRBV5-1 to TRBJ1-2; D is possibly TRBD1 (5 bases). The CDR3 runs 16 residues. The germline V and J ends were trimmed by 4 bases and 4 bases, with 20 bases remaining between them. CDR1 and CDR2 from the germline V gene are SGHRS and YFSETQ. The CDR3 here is CASSTGDGMNLYGYTF. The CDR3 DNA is TGCGCCAGCAGCACGGGGGACGGGATGAATCTCTATGGCTACACCTTC.

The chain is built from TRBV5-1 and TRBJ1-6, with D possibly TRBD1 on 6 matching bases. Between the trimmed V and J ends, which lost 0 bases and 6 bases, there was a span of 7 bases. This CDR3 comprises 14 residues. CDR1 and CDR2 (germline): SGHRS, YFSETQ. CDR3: CASSLGQVNSPLHF. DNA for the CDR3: TGCGCCAGCAGCTTGGGACAGGTTAATTCACCCCTCCACTTT.

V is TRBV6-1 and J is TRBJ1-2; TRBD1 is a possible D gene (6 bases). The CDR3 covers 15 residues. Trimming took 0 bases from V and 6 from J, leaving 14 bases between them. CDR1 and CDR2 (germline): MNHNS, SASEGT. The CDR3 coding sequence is TGTGCCAGCAGTGAAGCGGCCGGACAGACGGATGGCTACACCTTC. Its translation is CASSEAAGQTDGYTF.

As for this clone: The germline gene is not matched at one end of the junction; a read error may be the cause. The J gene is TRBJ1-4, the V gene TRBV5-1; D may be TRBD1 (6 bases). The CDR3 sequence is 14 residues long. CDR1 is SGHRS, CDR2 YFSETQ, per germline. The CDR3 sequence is CASCFRGGSEKLFF. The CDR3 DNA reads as TGCGCCAGCTGCTTCAGGGGTGGAAGTGAAAAACTGTTTTTT.

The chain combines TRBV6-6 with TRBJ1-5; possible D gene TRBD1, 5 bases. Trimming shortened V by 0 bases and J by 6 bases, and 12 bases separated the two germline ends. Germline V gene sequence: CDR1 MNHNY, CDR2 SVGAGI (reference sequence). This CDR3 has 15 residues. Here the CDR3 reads CASSYSQTDGQPQHF. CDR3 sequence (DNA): TGTGCCAGCAGTTACTCGCAGACAGACGGTCAGCCCCAGCATTTT.

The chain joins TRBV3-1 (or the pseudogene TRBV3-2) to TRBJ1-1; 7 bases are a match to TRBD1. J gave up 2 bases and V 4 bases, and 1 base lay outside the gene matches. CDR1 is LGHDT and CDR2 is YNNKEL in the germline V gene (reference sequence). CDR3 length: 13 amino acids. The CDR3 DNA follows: TGTGCCAGCAGCCGGGACAGAAACACTGAAGCTTTCTTT. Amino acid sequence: CASSRDRNTEAFF.

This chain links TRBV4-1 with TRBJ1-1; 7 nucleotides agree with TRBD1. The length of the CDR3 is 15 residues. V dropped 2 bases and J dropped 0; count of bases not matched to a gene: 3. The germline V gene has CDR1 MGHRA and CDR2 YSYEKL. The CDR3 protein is CASSQSQGVNTEAFF. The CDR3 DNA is TGCGCCAGCAGCCAATCGCAGGGGGTGAACACTGAAGCTTTCTTT.

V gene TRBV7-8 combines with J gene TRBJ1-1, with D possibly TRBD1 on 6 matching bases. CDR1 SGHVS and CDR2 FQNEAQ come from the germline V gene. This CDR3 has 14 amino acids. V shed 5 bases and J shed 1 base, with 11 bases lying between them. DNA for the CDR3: TGTGCCAGCAGCCCACGGACAGAGAACACTGAAGCTTTCTTT. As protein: CASSPRTENTEAFF.

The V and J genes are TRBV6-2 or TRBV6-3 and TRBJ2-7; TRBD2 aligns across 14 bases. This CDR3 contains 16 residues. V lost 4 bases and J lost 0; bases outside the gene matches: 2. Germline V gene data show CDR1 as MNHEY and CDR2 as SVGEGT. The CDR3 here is CASSSGTSGGSYEQYF. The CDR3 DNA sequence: TGTGCCAGCAGTTCAGGGACTAGCGGGGGCTCCTACGAGCAGTACTTC.

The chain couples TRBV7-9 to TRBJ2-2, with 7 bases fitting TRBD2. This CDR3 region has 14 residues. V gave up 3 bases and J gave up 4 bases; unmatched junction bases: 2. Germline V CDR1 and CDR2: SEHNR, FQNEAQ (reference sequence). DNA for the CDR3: TGTGCCAGCAGCTTTGGGGAGGGCACCGGGGAGCTGTTTTTT. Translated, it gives CASSFGEGTGELFF.

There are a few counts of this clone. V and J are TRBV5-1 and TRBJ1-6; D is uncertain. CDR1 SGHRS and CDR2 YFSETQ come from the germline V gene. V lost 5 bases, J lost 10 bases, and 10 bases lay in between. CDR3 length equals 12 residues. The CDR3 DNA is TGCGCCAGCAGGGAGGGAAACTCACCCCTCCACTTT. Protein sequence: CASREGNSPLHF. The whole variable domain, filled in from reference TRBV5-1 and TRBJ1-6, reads KAGVTQTPRYLIKTRGQQVTLSCSPISGHRSVSWYQQTPGQGLQFLFEYFSETQRNKGNFPGRFSGRQFSNSRSEMNVSTLELGDSALYLCASREGNSPLHFGNGTRLTVT.

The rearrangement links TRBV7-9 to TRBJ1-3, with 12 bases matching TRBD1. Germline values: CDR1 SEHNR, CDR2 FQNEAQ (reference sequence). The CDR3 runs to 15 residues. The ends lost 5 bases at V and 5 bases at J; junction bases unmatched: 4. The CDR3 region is CASSRDRGRRNTIYF. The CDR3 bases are TGTGCCAGCAGCCGGGACAGGGGGCGCAGAAACACCATATATTTT.

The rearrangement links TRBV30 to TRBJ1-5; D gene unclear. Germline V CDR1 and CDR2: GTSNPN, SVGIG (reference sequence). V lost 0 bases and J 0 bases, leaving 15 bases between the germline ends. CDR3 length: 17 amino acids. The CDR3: CAWSVPWAVYSNQPQHF. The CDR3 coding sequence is TGTGCCTGGAGTGTACCCTGGGCCGTTTATAGCAATCAGCCCCAGCATTTT.

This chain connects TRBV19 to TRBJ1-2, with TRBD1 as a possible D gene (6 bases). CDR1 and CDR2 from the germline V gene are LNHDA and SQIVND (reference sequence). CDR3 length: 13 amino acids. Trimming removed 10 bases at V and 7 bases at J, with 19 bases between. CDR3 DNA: TGTGCCACCGAAACAGGGAAAGGTGGTGGCTACACCTTC. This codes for CATETGKGGGYTF. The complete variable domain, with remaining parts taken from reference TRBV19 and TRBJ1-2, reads DGGITQSPKYLFRKEGQNVTLSCEQNLNHDAMYWYRQDPGQGLRLIYYSQIVNDFQKGDIAEGYSVSREKKESFPLTVTSAQKNPTAFYLCATETGKGGGYTFGSGTRLTVV.

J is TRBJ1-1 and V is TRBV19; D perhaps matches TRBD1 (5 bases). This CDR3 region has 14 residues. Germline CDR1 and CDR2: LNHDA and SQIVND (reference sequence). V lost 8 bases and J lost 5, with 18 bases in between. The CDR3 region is CASSGGNRGTEAFF. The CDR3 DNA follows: TGTGCCAGTTCCGGGGGTAACCGTGGGACTGAAGCTTTCTTT.

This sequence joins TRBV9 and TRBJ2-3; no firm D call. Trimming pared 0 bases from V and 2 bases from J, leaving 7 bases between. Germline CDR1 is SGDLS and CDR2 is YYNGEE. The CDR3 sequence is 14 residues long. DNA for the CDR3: TGTGCCAGCAGCGTAGGAGGTTACACAGATACGCAGTATTTT. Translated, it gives CASSVGGYTDTQYF. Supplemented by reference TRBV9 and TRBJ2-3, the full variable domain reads DSGVTQTPKHLITATGQRVTLRCSPRSGDLSVYWYQQSLDQGLQFLIQYYNGEERAKGNILERFSAQQFPDLHSELNLSSLELGDSALYFCASSVGGYTDTQYFGPGTRLTVL.

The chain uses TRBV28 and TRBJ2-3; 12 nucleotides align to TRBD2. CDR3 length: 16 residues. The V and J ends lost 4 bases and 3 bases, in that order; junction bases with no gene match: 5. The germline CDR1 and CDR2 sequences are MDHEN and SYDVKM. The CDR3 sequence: CASSSPSGGETDTQYF. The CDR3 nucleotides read TGTGCCAGCAGTTCCCCTAGCGGGGGGGAGACAGATACGCAGTATTTT.

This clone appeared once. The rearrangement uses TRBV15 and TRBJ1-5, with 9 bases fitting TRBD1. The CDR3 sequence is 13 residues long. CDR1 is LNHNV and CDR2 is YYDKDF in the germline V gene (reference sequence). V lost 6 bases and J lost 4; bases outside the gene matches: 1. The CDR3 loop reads CATRDRGNQPQHF. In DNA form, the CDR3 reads TGTGCCACCAGGGACAGGGGAAATCAGCCCCAGCATTTT. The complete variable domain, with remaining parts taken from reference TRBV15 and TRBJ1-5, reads DAMVIQNPRYQVTQFGKPVTLSCSQTLNHNVMYWYQQKSSQAPKLLFHYYDKDFNNEADTPDNFQSRRPNTSFCFLDIRSPGLGDTAMYLCATRDRGNQPQHFGDGTRLSIL.

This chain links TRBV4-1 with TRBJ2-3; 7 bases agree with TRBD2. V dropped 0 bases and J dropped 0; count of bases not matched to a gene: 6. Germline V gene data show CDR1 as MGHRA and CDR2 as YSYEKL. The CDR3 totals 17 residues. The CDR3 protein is CASSQEGSGPSTDTQYF. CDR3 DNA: TGCGCCAGCAGCCAAGAGGGTAGCGGGCCCAGCACAGATACGCAGTATTTT.

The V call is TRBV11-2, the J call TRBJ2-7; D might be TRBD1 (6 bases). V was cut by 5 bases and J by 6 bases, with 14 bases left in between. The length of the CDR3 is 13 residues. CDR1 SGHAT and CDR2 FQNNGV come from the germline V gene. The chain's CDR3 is CASSRDTTSEQYF. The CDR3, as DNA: TGTGCCAGCAGCCGGGACACAACTTCCGAGCAGTACTTC.

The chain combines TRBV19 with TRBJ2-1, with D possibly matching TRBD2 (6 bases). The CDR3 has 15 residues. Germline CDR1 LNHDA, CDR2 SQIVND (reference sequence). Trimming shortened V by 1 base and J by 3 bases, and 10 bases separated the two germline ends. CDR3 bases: TGTGCCAGTAGTATAGGGCGGGGATTCTACAATGAGCAGTTCTTC. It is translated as CASSIGRGFYNEQFF.